A single sample is the source of the 13 T cell receptor beta chains below, sequenced in a study of T cells in Graves' hyperthyroidism and ophthalmopathy. RNA transcripts served as the template for amplifying TCR beta CDR3 regions. The HTBI primer set served for first-round RT-PCR of the TCR CDR3. TCRdb re-called the multiplex PCR reads through MiXCR, storing one row per CDR3 protein. There are 600,000 to 900,000 distinct CDR3 sequences in the sample; around 15% occur only once, and under 10% lies in the top ten. The source material was blood. The receptors shown here come from a man aged 18 to 30 with Graves' hyperthyroidism.

The V and J genes are TRBV6-1 and TRBJ2-1; TRBD1 aligns across 9 bases. After removal of 6 bases from V and 9 bases from J, the junction contained 15 bases not matched to a gene. CDR3 length: 16 residues. Germline-derived CDR1 and CDR2 are MNHNS and SASEGT. CDR3 DNA sequence: TGTGCCAGCAGAAGACAACCTGGGACAGGGTCCGGTGAGCAGTTCTTC. Translating gives CASRRQPGTGSGEQFF.

This clonotype has a single count. J is TRBJ1-5 and V is TRBV11-1; D remains unclear. Germline CDR1 SGHAT, CDR2 FQDESV (reference sequence). V lost 5 bases to trimming and J lost 7 bases, with 12 bases between them. CDR3 length equals 13 residues. The CDR3 is CASSQGNVQPQHF. The CDR3, as DNA: TGTGCCAGCAGCCAAGGTAATGTCCAGCCCCAGCATTTT.

In this sample, this clonotype turned up many times. This rearrangement joins TRBV4-1 to TRBJ1-1; D is undetermined. Germline V gene lookup returns CDR1 MGHRA and CDR2 YSYEKL. The CDR3 is 14 amino acids. The V end lost 3 bases, the J end lost 4 bases, and 12 bases lay between the germline ends. The DNA for the CDR3 is TGCGCCAGCAGCCACTTGATCGCAAGCACTGAAGCTTTCTTT. Translated: CASSHLIASTEAFF.

The V gene is TRBV28, the J gene TRBJ1-2; the match to TRBD1 covers 7 bases. The CDR3 is made up of 11 amino acids. CDR1 is MDHEN and CDR2 is SYDVKM in the germline V gene. After removal of 7 bases from V and 8 bases from J, the junction contained 4 bases not matched to a gene. Written as DNA, the CDR3 is TGTGCCAGCACCTTGGGACAGGGCTACACCTTC. Translating it yields CASTLGQGYTF.

This clonotype appeared a few times. V is TRBV2 and J is TRBJ2-1, with TRBD2 matching over 9 bases. The V segment lost 1 base and the J segment 7 bases; nucleotides outside the gene matches: 11. CDR1 is SNHLY, CDR2 FYNNEI, per germline. The CDR3 is made up of 17 amino acids. The CDR3 nucleotides read TGTGCCAGCAGTGAAGGTTTTGGGACTAGCTTTTGGAATGAGCAGTTCTTC. Residues: CASSEGFGTSFWNEQFF.

In this sample, this clonotype turned up many times. V gene TRBV2 combines with J gene TRBJ2-5, with a weak D call TRBD1 (5 bases). Germline CDR1 reads SNHLY; CDR2 reads FYNNEI. V lost 2 bases to trimming and J lost 3 bases, with 10 bases between them. CDR3 size: 14 residues. The CDR3 coding sequence is TGTGCCAGCAGTGAACCAGGGTCGGAAGAGACCCAGTACTTC. Translating gives CASSEPGSEETQYF.

This clonotype was counted ten times or more. The chain links TRBV28 to TRBJ2-4, with TRBD1 identical over 8 bases. CDR1 and CDR2 from the germline V gene are MDHEN and SYDVKM. This CDR3 is built from 13 residues. The V and J ends lost 6 bases and 8 bases, in that order; junction bases with no gene match: 6. CDR3 in amino acids: CASRDRVIDIQYF. CDR3 nucleotide sequence: TGTGCCAGCAGGGACAGGGTTATAGACATTCAGTACTTC.

The table lists this clonotype with many counts. The chain employs TRBV11-2 and TRBJ2-1, with 12 bases aligning to TRBD2. The V gene's germline CDR1 is SGHAT and CDR2 FQNNGV. This CDR3 is built from 20 residues. V lost 0 bases and J lost 2; bases outside the gene matches: 11. The CDR3 DNA sequence: TGTGCCAGCAGCTTAGACGGACTAGCGGGACCCAAGTCCCCCTACAATGAGCAGTTCTTC. Its protein is CASSLDGLAGPKSPYNEQFF.

This chain joins TRBV10-1 and TRBJ2-7; the D gene is possibly TRBD1 (6 bases). There are 15 residues in the CDR3. The germline V and J ends were trimmed by 0 bases and 9 bases, with 18 bases remaining between them. The germline gives CDR1 WNHNN, CDR2 SYGVQD (reference sequence). The chain's CDR3 is CASSESLGTLTLQYF. The CDR3 DNA follows: TGCGCCAGCAGTGAGTCCTTGGGGACACTGACCTTGCAGTACTTC.

The rearrangement joins TRBV20-1 to TRBJ2-2; 9 nucleotides line up with TRBD2. The V gene's germline CDR1 is DFQATT and CDR2 SNEGSKA (reference sequence). The CDR3 has 16 residues. The ends lost 0 bases at V and 2 bases at J; junction bases unmatched: 4. The CDR3 protein is CSARDELAGNTGELFF. The DNA for the CDR3 is TGCAGTGCTAGAGATGAACTAGCGGGTAACACCGGGGAGCTGTTTTTT.

This clonotype was picked up many times. The V and J genes are TRBV28 and TRBJ1-2, with TRBD1 identical over 11 bases. After removal of 6 bases from V and 2 bases from J, the junction contained 8 bases not matched to a gene. The CDR3 covers 16 residues. Germline loops: CDR1 MDHEN, CDR2 SYDVKM. This CDR3 is CASSSGTGGSNYGYTF. The CDR3 nucleotides are TGTGCCAGCAGCTCCGGGACAGGGGGTTCGAACTATGGCTACACCTTC.

The chain links TRBV4-1 to TRBJ1-6; no clear D gene. The CDR3 totals 13 residues. Germline CDR1 reads MGHRA; CDR2 reads YSYEKL. V shed 4 bases and J shed 9 bases, with 10 bases lying between them. The CDR3 DNA follows: TGCGCCAGCAGCCCCTGGGGTGTTTCACCCCTCCACTTT. This translates into CASSPWGVSPLHF.

This clonotype came up a few times. This chain links TRBV29-1 with TRBJ1-1; D remains unclear. Germline loops: CDR1 SQVTM, CDR2 ANQGSEA. Trimming removed 5 bases at V and 0 bases at J, with 10 bases between. The CDR3 spans 13 residues. The CDR3 DNA follows: TGCAGCGTTATGTTTAACATGAACACTGAAGCTTTCTTT. It codes for CSVMFNMNTEAFF.